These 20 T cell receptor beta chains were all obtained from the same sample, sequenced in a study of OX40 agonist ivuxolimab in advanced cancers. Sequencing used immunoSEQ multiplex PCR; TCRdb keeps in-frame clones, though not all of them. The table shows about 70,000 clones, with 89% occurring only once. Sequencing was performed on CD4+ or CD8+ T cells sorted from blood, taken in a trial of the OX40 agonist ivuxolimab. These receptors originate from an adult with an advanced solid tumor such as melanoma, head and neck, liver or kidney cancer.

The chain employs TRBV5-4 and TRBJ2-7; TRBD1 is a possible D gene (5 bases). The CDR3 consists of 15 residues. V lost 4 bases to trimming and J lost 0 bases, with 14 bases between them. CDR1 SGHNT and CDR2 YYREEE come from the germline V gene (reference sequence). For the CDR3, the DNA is TGTGCCAGCAGCCCTAGGGGCGGCAGCTCCTACGAGCAGTACTTC. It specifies CASSPRGGSSYEQYF. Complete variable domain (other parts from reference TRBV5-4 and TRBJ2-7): ETGVTQSPTHLIKTRGQQVTLRCSSQSGHNTVSWYQQALGQGPQFIFQYYREEENGRGNFPPRFSGLQFPNYSSELNVNALELDDSALYLCASSPRGGSSYEQYFGPGTRLTVT.

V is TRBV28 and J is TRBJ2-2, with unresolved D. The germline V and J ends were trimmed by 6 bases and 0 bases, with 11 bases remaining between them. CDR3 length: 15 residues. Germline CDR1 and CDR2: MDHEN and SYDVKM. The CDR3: CASRTTSTNTGELFF. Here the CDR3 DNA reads TGTGCCAGCAGGACGACATCCACGAACACCGGGGAGCTGTTTTTT.

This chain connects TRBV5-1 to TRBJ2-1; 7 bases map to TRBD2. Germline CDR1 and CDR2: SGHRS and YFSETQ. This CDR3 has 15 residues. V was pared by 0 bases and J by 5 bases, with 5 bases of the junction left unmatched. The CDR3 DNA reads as TGCGCCAGCAGCTTGGGTGCGGGAGTCCACAATGAGCAGTTCTTC. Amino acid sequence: CASSLGAGVHNEQFF.

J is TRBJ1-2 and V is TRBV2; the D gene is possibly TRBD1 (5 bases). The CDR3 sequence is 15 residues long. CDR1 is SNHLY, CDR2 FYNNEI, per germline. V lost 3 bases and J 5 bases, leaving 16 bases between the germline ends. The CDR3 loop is CASSDIGEEGYGYTF. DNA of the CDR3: TGTGCCAGCAGTGATATAGGGGAGGAGGGGTATGGCTACACCTTC.

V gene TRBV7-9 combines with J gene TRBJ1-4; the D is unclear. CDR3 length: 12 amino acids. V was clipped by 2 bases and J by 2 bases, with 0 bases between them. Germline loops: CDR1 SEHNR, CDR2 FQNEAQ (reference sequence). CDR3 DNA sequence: TGTGCCAGCAGCTTAACTAATGAAAAACTGTTTTTT. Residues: CASSLTNEKLFF.

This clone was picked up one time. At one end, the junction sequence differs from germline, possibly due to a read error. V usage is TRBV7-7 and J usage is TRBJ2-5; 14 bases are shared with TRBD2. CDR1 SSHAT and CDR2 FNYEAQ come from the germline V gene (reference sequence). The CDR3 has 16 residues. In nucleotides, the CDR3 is TGTGCTAGCAGCCCGGGGACTAGCGGGAGCCGGGAGACCCAGTACTTC. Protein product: CASSPGTSGSRETQYF.

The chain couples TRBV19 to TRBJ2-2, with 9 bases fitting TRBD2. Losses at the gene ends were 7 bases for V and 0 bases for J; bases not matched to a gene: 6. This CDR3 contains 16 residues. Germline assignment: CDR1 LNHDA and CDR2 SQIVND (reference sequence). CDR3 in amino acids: CASKKRGAANTGELFF. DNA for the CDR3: TGTGCCAGTAAAAAGCGGGGGGCGGCGAACACCGGGGAGCTGTTTTTT.

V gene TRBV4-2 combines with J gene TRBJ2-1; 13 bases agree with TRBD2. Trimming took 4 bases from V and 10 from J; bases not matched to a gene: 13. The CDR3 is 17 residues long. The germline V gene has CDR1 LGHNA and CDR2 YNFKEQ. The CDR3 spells CASSREPGLAGDREQFF. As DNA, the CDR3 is TGTGCCAGCAGCCGTGAACCCGGACTAGCGGGGGACAGGGAGCAGTTCTTC.

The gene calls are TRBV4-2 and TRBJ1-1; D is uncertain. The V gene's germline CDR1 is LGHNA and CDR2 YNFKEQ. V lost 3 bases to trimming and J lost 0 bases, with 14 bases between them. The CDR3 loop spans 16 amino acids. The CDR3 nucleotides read TGTGCCAGCAGCCACGGTGAGGAACAGTTGAACACTGAAGCTTTCTTT. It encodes CASSHGEEQLNTEAFF.

The CDR3 region has the DNA TGTGCCAGCAGCTTTACAGGGGGGGCCAACGTCCTGACTTTC. This encodes CASSFTGGANVLTF. This chain uses TRBV7-3 with TRBJ2-6; tentatively, D is TRBD1 (6 bases). This CDR3 region has 14 residues. Trimming shortened V by 3 bases and J by 4 bases, and 7 bases separated the two germline ends. The V gene's germline CDR1 is SGHTA and CDR2 FQGTGA.

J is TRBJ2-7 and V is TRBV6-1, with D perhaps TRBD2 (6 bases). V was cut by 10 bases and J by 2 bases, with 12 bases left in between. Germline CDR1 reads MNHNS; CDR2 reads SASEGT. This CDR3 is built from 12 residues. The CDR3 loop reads CAILAIPYEQYF. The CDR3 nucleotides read TGTGCCATACTAGCAATTCCCTACGAGCAGTACTTC.

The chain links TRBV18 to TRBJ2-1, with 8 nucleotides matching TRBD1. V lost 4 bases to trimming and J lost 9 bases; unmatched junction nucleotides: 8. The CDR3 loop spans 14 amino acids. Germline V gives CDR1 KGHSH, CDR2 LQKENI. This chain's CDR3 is CASSLTGAGPEQFF. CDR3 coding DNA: TGTGCCAGCTCACTGACAGGGGCGGGACCTGAGCAGTTCTTC.

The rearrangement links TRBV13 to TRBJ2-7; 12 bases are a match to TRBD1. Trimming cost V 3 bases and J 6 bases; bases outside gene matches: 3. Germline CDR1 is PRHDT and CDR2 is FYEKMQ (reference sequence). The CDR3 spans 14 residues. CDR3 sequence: CASSFRDRGREQYF. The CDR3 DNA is TGTGCCAGCAGCTTCCGGGACAGGGGGCGCGAGCAGTACTTC.

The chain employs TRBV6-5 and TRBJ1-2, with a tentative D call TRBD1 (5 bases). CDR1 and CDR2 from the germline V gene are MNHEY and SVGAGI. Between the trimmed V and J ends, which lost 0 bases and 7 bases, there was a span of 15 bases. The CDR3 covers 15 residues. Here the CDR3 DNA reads TGTGCCAGCAGTTACTCGAGACAGTCCTTTAGTGGCTACACCTTC. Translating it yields CASSYSRQSFSGYTF.

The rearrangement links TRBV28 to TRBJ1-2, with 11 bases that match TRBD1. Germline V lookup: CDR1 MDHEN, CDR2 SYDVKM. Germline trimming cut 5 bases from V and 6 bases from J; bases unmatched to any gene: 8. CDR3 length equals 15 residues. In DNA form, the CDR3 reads TGTGCCAGCAGTCCCCCGGACAGGGGGCGAGATGGCTACACCTTC. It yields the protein CASSPPDRGRDGYTF.

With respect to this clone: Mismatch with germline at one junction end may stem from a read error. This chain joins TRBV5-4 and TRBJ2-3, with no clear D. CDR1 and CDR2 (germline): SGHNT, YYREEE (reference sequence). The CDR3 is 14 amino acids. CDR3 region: CATSLQASTDTQYF. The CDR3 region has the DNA TGTGCCACCAGCTTGCAGGCTAGCACAGATACGCAGTATTTT.

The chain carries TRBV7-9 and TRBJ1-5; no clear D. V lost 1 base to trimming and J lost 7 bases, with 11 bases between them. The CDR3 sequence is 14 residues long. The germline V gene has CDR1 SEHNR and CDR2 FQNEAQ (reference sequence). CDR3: CASSLDGVDQPQHF. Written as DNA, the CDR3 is TGTGCCAGCAGCTTAGACGGGGTAGACCAGCCCCAGCATTTT. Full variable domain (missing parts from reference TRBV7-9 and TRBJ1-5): DTGVSQNPRHKITKRGQNVTFRCDPISEHNRLYWYRQTLGQGPEFLTYFQNEAQLEKSRLLSDRFSAERPKGSFSTLEIQRTEQGDSAMYLCASSLDGVDQPQHFGDGTRLSIL.

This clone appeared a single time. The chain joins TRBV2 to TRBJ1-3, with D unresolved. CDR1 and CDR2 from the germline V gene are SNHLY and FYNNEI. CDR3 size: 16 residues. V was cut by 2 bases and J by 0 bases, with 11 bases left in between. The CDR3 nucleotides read TGTGCCAGCAGTGAACTCGCTGGGTACTCTGGAAACACCATATATTTT. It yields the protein CASSELAGYSGNTIYF.

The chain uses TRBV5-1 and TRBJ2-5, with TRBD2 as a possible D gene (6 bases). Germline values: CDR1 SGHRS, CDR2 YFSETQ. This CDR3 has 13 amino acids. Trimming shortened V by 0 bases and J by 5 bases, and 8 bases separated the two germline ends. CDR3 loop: CASSLAGGETQYF. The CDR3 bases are TGCGCCAGCAGCTTGGCTGGGGGGGAGACCCAGTACTTC.

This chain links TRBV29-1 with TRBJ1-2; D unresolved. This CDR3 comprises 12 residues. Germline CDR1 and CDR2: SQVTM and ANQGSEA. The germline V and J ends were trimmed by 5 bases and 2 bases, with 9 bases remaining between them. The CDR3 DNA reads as TGCAGCGTTCAGGACGGAAACTATGGCTACACCTTC. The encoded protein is CSVQDGNYGYTF.